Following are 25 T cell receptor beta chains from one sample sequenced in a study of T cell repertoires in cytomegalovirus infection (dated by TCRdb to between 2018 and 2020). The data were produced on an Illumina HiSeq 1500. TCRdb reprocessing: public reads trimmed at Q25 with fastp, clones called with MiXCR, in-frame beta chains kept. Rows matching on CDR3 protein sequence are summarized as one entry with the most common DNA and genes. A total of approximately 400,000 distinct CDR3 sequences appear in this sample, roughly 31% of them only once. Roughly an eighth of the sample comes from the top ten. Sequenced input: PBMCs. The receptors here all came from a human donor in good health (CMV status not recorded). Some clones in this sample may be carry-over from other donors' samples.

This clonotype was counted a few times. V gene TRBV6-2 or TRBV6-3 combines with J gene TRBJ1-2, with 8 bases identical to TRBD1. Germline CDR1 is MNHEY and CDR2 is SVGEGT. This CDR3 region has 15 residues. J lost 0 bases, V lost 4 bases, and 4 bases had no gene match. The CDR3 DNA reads TGTGCCAGCAGTTCCGGACAGGGCGCTAACTATGGCTACACCTTC. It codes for CASSSGQGANYGYTF.

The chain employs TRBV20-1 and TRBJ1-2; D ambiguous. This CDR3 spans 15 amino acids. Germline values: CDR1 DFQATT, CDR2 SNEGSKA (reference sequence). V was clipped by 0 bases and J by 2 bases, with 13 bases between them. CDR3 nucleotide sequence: TGCAGTGCTAGAGATGCATCCGGCAGGAACTATGGCTACACCTTC. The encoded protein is CSARDASGRNYGYTF.

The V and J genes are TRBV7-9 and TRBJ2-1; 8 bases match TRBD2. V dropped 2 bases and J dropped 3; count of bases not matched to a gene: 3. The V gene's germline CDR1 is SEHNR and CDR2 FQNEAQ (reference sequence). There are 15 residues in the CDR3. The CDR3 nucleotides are TGTGCCAGCAGCTTAAGGCGGGGGGACTACAATGAGCAGTTCTTC. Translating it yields CASSLRRGDYNEQFF.

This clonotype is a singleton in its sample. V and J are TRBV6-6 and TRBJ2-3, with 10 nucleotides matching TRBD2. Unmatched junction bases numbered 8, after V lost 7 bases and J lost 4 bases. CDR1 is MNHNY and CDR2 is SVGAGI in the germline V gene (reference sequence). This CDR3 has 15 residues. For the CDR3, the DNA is TGTGCCAGCATGGAAACTAGCGGGGTTTCAGATACGCAGTATTTT. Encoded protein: CASMETSGVSDTQYF.

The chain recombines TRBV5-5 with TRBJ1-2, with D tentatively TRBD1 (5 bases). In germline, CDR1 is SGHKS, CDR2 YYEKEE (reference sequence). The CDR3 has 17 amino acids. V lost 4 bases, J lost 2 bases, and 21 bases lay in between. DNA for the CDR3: TGTGCCAGCAGCCCCACGACCCTGAGGACATCCAACTATGGCTACACCTTC. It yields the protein CASSPTTLRTSNYGYTF.

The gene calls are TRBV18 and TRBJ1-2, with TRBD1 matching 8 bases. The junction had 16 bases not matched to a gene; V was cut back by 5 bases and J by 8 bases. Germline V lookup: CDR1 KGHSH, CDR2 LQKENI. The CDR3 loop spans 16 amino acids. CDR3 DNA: TGTGCCAGCTCAGCACTTAGTACCGGGACAGGTGAAGGCTACACCTTC. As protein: CASSALSTGTGEGYTF.

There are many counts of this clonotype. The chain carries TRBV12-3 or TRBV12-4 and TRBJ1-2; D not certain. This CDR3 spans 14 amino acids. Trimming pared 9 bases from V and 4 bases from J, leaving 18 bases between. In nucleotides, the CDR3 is TGTGCCAGTAAAGACTCCGACGCACTCTATGGCTACACCTTC. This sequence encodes CASKDSDALYGYTF.

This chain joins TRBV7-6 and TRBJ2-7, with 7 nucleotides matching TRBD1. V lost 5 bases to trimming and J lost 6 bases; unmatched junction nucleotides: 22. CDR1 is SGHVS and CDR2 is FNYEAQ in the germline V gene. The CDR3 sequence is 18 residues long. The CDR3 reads CASSIPTGSISFDTEQYF. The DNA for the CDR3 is TGTGCCAGCAGCATTCCGACAGGGTCTATATCCTTCGATACCGAGCAGTACTTC. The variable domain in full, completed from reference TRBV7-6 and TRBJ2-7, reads GAGVSQSPRYKVTKRGQDVALRCDPISGHVSLYWYRQALGQGPEFLTYFNYEAQQDKSGLPNDRFSAERPEGSISTLTIQRTEQRDSAMYRCASSIPTGSISFDTEQYFGPGTRLTVT.

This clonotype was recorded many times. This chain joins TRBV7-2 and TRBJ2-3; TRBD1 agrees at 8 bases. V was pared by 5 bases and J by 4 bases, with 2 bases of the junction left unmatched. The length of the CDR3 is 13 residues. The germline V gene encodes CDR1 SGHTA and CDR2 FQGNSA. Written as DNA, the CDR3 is TGTGCCAGCAGCCAGACAGGGGCAGATACGCAGTATTTT. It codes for CASSQTGADTQYF.

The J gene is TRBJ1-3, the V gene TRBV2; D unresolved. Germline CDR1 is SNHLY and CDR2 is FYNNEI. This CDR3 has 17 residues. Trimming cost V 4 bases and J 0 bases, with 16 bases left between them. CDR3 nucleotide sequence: TGTGCCAGCAGTGTGGGTAGGAACAGACTCTCTGGAAACACCATATATTTT. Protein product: CASSVGRNRLSGNTIYF. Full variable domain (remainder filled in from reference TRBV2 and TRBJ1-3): EPEVTQTPSHQVTQMGQEVILRCVPISNHLYFYWYRQILGQKVEFLVSFYNNEISEKSEIFDDQFSVERPDGSNFTLKIRSTKLEDSAMYFCASSVGRNRLSGNTIYFGEGSWLTVV.

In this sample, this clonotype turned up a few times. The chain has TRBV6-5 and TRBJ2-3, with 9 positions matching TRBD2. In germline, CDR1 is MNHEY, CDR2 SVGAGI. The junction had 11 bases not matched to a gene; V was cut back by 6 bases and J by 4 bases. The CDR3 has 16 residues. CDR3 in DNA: TGTGCCAGCAGCCCCGGGACTAGCCGGAGGGCAGATACGCAGTATTTT. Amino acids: CASSPGTSRRADTQYF.

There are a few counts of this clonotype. The CDR3 sequence: CASSLYRRGLAGLGSYNEQFF. The CDR3 DNA is TGTGCCAGCAGCTTATATCGGCGGGGACTAGCGGGGCTCGGCTCCTACAATGAGCAGTTCTTC. The chain has TRBV7-6 and TRBJ2-1; 13 bases are shared with TRBD2. V shed 2 bases, J shed 0 bases, and the junction held 13 bases outside the gene matches. The CDR3 loop spans 21 amino acids. Germline V gene data show CDR1 as SGHVS and CDR2 as FNYEAQ.

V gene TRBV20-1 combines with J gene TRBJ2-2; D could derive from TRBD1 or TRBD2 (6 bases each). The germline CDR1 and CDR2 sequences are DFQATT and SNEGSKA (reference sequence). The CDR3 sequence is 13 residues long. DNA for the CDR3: TGCGCCGAGGGGGACTTACGCACCGGGGAGCTGTTTTTT. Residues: CAEGDLRTGELFF.

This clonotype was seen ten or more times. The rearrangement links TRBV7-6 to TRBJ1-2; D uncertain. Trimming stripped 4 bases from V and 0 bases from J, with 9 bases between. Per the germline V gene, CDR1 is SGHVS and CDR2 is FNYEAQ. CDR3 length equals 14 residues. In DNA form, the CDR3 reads TGTGCCAGCAGCTACGGCCCCCCTAACTATGGCTACACCTTC. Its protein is CASSYGPPNYGYTF.

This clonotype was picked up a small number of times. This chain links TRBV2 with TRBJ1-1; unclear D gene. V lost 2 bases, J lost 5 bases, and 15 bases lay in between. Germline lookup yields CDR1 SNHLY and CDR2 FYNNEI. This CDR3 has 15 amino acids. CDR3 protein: CASSELTGMVTEAFF. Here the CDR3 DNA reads TGTGCCAGCAGTGAATTGACGGGGATGGTGACTGAAGCTTTCTTT.

CDR3 loop: CASSFANNEKLFF. The DNA for the CDR3 is TGTGCCAGCAGTTTCGCTAATAATGAAAAACTGTTTTTT. The rearrangement uses TRBV12-3 or TRBV12-4 and TRBJ1-4; D not certain. The CDR3 runs 13 residues. Trimming took 3 bases from V and 4 from J, leaving 6 bases between them.

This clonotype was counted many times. CDR3 residues: CASSPQAGDTQYF. CDR3 in DNA: TGTGCCAGCAGCCCCCAGGCGGGAGATACGCAGTATTTT. This chain joins TRBV7-2 and TRBJ2-3, with D possibly TRBD2 on 5 matching bases. Germline V gives CDR1 SGHTA, CDR2 FQGNSA. This CDR3 is 13 amino acids long. The germline V and J ends were trimmed by 5 bases and 5 bases, with 11 bases remaining between them.

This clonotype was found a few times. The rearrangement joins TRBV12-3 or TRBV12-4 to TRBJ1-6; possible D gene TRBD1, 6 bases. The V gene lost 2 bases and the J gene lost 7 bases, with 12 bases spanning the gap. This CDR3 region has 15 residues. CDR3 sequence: CASSLSGQGNSPLHF. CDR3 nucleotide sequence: TGTGCCAGCAGTTTATCCGGGCAGGGGAATTCACCCCTCCACTTT.

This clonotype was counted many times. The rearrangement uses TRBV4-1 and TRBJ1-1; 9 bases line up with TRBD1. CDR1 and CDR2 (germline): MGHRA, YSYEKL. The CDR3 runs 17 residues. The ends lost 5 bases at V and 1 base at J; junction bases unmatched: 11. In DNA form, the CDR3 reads TGCGCCAGCAGCTCTGGGGGACAGGGTTTGAAGAACACTGAAGCTTTCTTT. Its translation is CASSSGGQGLKNTEAFF.

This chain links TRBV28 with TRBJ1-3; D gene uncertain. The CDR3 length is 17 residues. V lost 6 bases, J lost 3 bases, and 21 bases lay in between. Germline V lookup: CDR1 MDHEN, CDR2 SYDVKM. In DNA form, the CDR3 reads TGTGCCAGCAGACTAGGCGGCCCCGCTCAGAGTGGAAACACCATATATTTT. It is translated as CASRLGGPAQSGNTIYF.

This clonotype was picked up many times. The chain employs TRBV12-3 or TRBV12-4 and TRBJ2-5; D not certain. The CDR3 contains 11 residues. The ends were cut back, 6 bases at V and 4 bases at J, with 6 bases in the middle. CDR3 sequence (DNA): TGTGCCAGCAGCAGTACAGAGACCCAGTACTTC. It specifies CASSSTETQYF.

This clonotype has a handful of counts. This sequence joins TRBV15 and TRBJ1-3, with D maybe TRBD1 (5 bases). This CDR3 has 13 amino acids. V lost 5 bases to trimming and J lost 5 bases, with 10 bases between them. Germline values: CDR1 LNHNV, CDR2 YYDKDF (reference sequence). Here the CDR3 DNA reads TGTGCCACCAGCTCCTTGGGGCGAAACACCATATATTTT. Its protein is CATSSLGRNTIYF.

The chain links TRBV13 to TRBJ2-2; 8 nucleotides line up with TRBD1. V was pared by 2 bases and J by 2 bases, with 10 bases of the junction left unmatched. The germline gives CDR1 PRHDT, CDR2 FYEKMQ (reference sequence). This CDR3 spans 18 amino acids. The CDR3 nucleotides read TGTGCCAGCAGCTTACGGTCCCTGACAGGGGTCAACACCGGGGAGCTGTTTTTT. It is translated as CASSLRSLTGVNTGELFF.

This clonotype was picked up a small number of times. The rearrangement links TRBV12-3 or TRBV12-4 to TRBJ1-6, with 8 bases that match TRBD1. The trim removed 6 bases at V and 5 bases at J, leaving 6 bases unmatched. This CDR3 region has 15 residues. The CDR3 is CASRSRTGHNSPLHF. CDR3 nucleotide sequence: TGTGCCAGCAGATCGAGGACAGGGCATAATTCACCCCTCCACTTT.

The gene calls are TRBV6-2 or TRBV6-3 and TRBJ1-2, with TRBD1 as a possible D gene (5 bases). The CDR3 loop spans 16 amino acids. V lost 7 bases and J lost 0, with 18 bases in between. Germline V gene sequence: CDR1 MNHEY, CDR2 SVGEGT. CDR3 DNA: TGTGCCAGCAACATAACCCCGAGACAGTCTAACTATGGCTACACCTTC. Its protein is CASNITPRQSNYGYTF.